This T cell receptor beta chain was identified in a study of molecular identifiers for immune sequencing clone quantification. TCRdb independently ran MiXCR on the PCR reads; one entry per CDR3 protein. The sample lists 350,000 or so distinct CDR3 sequences, 20% to 25% occurring once. This clonotype was counted ten times or more. The CDR3 runs 12 residues. With 3 bases removed from V and 6 bases from J, the gap between germline ends came to 6 bases. Per the germline V gene, CDR1 is LNHDA and CDR2 is SQIVND (reference sequence). The gene calls are TRBV19 and TRBJ1-5; D gene ambiguous. Sequenced input: naive CD8+ T cells from blood, with Jurkat cell RNA spiked in. This sample's subset: FACS-sorted CD8+CD4-CCR7+CD45RA+ naive T cells. The TCR originated in a human donor in good health. Some libraries in this study had Jurkat cell RNA spiked in. Here the CDR3 reads CASSIGVQPQHF. The DNA of the CDR3 is TGTGCCAGTAGTATCGGGGTTCAGCCCCAGCATTTT.